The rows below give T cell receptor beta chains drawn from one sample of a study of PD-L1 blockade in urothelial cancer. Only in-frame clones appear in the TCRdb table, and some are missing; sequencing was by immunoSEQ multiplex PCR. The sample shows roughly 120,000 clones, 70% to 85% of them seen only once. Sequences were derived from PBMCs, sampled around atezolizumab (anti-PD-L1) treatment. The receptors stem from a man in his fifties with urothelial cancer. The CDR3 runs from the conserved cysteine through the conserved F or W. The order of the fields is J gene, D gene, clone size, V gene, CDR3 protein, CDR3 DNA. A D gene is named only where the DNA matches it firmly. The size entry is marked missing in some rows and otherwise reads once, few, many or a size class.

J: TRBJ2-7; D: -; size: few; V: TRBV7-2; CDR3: CASSLAGAYEQYF; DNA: TGTGCCAGCAGCTTAGCGGGAGCCTACGAGCAGTACTTC
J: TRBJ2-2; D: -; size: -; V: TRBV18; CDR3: CASSPGVNTGELFF; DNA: TGTGCCAGCTCACCGGGCGTGAACACCGGGGAGCTGTTTTTT
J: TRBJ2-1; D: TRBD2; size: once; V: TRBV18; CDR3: CASSPTLGLAGGSYNEQFF; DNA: TGTGCCAGCTCACCGACCCTAGGACTAGCGGGAGGAAGCTACAATGAGCAGTTCTTC
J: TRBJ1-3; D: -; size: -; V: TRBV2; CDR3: CASSEALAGPGNTIYF; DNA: TGTGCCAGCAGTGAAGCTCTGGCAGGGCCAGGAAACACCATATATTTT
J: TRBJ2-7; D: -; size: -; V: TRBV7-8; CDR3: CASSVTGPLYEQYF; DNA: TGTGCCAGCAGCGTTACTGGGCCTCTTTACGAGCAGTACTTC
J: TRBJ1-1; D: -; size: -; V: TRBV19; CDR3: CASIRNRKAFF; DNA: TGTGCCAGTATCAGAAACAGGAAAGCTTTCTTT
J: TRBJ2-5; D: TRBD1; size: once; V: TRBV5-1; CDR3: CASSLVVGGEETQYF; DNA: TGCGCCAGCAGCTTGGTGGTAGGGGGCGAAGAGACCCAGTACTTC
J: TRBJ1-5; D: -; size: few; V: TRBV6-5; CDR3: CASRQGDQPQHF; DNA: TGTGCCAGCAGACAGGGCGATCAGCCCCAGCATTTT
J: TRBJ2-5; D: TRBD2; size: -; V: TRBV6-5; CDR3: CASRRLAGGETQYF; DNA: TGTGCCAGCAGGCGACTAGCGGGTGGAGAGACCCAGTACTTC
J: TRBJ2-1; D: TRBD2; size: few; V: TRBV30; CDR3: CAWSFGRASYNEQFF; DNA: TGTGCCTGGAGTTTCGGGAGGGCCAGCTACAATGAGCAGTTCTTC
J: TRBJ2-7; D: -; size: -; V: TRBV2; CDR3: CASSEGPIRRDNYEQYF; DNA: TGTGCCAGCAGTGAAGGGCCCATAAGAAGGGACAACTACGAGCAGTACTTC
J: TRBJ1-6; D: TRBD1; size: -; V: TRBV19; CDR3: CASRRDRGLDNSPLHF; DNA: TGTGCCAGTAGAAGGGACAGGGGTCTTGACAATTCACCCCTCCACTTT
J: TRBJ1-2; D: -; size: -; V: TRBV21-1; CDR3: CASSKYREFGPGYTF; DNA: TGTGCCAGCAGCAAATACCGGGAGTTCGGGCCTGGCTACACCTTC
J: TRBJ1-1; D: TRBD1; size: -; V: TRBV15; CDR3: CATSRGTGGQSEAFF; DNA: TGTGCCACCAGCAGAGGGACAGGGGGCCAGTCTGAAGCTTTCTTT
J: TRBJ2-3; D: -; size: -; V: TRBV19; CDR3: CASSISRSGVGPQYF; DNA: TGTGCCAGTAGTATAAGCCGATCAGGGGTTGGTCCGCAGTATTTT